This TCR beta chain was sequenced during a study of cytomegalovirus exposure and HLA in healthy donors. On the study more broadly: Earlier work reported 117 million unique TCR beta sequences from about 190 million T cells. Study-wide results and caveats: The study carried out a later analysis of TCR beta sequences. It associated around 17,000 of them with specific HLA alleles at a false discovery rate of 0.05. Analysis performed later showed TCR beta chains linked to HLA being more clonally expanded than equally common others. A later analysis linked a missense DCLRE1C variant to TCR beta V- and J-gene trimming.

In the PCR, 60 Vbeta and 13 Jbeta primers were used. The assay was immunoSEQ multiplex PCR, and TCRdb's table has in-frame clones only and misses some. The sample lists about 190,000 clones, around 83% occurring once. Of note for this clone: The antigen is undetermined.

CDR3 size: 12 residues. CDR1 MNHEY and CDR2 SVGAGI come from the germline V gene. V was pared by 5 bases and J by 7 bases, with 5 bases of the junction left unmatched. Material for sequencing was PBMCs. The chain joins TRBV6-5 to TRBJ2-7; 7 bases match TRBD1. The receptor was derived from a man between 40 and 49 years old in good health and CMV-seropositive. The CDR3 DNA reads as TGTGCCAGCAGTGTAGGGGGCGGGGAGCAGTACTTC. As protein: CASSVGGGEQYF.